Sequencing of this T cell receptor (beta chain) was carried out in a study of T cells after yellow fever vaccination. Across the whole study: Preparation used SMART-Seq v4 Ultra Low Input for the low-cell-number fractions. Study-level findings and limits: Most primary-vaccination clones recurred post-booster (nearly 98% CD4, roughly 91% CD8). The secondary response peaked faster, at day 5 versus 15, but was weaker.

This clonotype was seen repeatedly, ten times or more. Its antigen remains unidentified. For TCR, cDNA came from 5'RACE template switching, which added a universal primer site and UMIs. TCRdb processed the 5' RACE reads anew with MiXCR; each CDR3 protein has one entry. The sample lists approximately 110,000 distinct CDR3 sequences, about 7.4% occurring once. Germline V gene data show CDR1 as SGDLS and CDR2 as YYNGEE. The CDR3 extends over 15 amino acids. V dropped 6 bases and J dropped 4; count of bases not matched to a gene: 8. The V gene is TRBV9, the J gene TRBJ2-1, with 9 nucleotides matching TRBD2. The TCR comes from a man between 18 and 35 years old who received the YFV17D yellow fever vaccine. The starting material was CD4+ T cells sorted from PBMCs, obtained 10 to 11 days after the first yellow fever vaccination. The CDR3 sequence: CASKRGDTAYNEQFF. CDR3 nucleotide sequence: TGTGCCAGCAAGCGGGGGGACACTGCGTACAATGAGCAGTTCTTC.